One sample yielded the 11 T cell receptor beta chains listed below, sequenced in a study of graft-versus-host responses after intestinal transplantation. Sequencing used immunoSEQ multiplex PCR; TCRdb keeps in-frame clones, though not all of them. The data contain about 97,000 clones, more than 80% of them singletons. This sample comprised PBMCs, obtained approximately 420 days after intestinal transplant. The receptors originated from a human patient who received an intestinal transplant, so some T cells may come from the graft donor.

V usage is TRBV11-2 and J usage is TRBJ2-1; 12 bases are a match to TRBD2. CDR1 SGHAT and CDR2 FQNNGV come from the germline V gene. J was trimmed by 3 bases and V by 5 bases; bases with no gene match: 8. The CDR3 is 17 residues long. The CDR3 reads CASSPQGLAGIYNEQFF. In DNA form, the CDR3 reads TGTGCCAGCAGCCCTCAAGGACTAGCGGGGATCTACAATGAGCAGTTCTTC.

This clone was detected once. The gene calls are TRBV7-2 and TRBJ1-1; D not certain. The V end was cut by 1 base, the J end by 7 bases, with 4 bases between. Germline CDR1 reads SGHTA; CDR2 reads FQGNSA. The CDR3 contains 11 residues. The CDR3 coding sequence is TGTGCCAGCAGCTTAGGGATTGAAGCTTTCTTT. Its translation is CASSLGIEAFF.

The chain uses TRBV4-1 and TRBJ1-1; 7 bases line up with TRBD1. The CDR3 has 16 residues. Germline assignment: CDR1 MGHRA and CDR2 YSYEKL. The trim removed 0 bases at V and 1 base at J, leaving 5 bases unmatched. DNA for the CDR3: TGCGCCAGCAGCCAAGATCCGACAGGGTGGAACACTGAAGCTTTCTTT. Encoded protein: CASSQDPTGWNTEAFF.

The V gene is TRBV19, the J gene TRBJ1-6; no clear D gene. Germline CDR1 and CDR2: LNHDA and SQIVND (reference sequence). The CDR3 has 15 residues. The V gene lost 3 bases and the J gene lost 6 bases, with 12 bases spanning the gap. CDR3 in DNA: TGTGCCAGTAGTATTTCGGGTAATCCTAATTCACCCCTCCACTTT. Its protein is CASSISGNPNSPLHF.

The V and J genes are TRBV11-2 and TRBJ2-5; D remains unclear. Trimming left V 4 bases short and J 0 bases short, with 12 bases between. CDR1 and CDR2 (germline): SGHAT, FQNNGV. CDR3 length: 15 amino acids. CDR3: CASSSTVTNQETQYF. CDR3 nucleotides: TGTGCCAGCAGCTCCACCGTTACGAACCAAGAGACCCAGTACTTC.

The chain employs TRBV11-1 and TRBJ2-1; maybe TRBD2 (6 bases). Germline loops: CDR1 SGHAT, CDR2 FQDESV (reference sequence). Trimming took off 10 bases at V and 4 bases at J, with 17 bases between the two ends. The CDR3 extends over 14 amino acids. The CDR3 here is CATALEGRYNEQFF. For the CDR3, the DNA is TGTGCCACGGCCCTGGAAGGGAGGTACAATGAGCAGTTCTTC.

This clone was detected only once. CDR3 bases: TGCGCCAGCAGCTCGACAGGGGGCAGCGGCTACACCTTC. Translation: CASSSTGGSGYTF. J is TRBJ1-2 and V is TRBV5-1; 10 nucleotides agree with TRBD1. The CDR3 is 13 residues long. J was trimmed by 8 bases and V by 3 bases; bases with no gene match: 4. Germline CDR1 and CDR2: SGHRS and YFSETQ.

In its sample, this clone was seen once. The genes are TRBV7-3 and TRBJ2-2; unclear D gene. CDR1 is SGHTA and CDR2 is FQGTGA in the germline V gene. Trimming shortened V by 4 bases and J by 0 bases, and 3 bases separated the two germline ends. The CDR3 consists of 13 residues. Written as DNA, the CDR3 is TGTGCCAGCAGCTCCACGAACACCGGGGAGCTGTTTTTT. Protein sequence: CASSSTNTGELFF.

This chain joins TRBV6-1 and TRBJ2-1; weak D call: TRBD1 (5 bases). The V gene lost 2 bases and the J gene lost 4 bases, with 15 bases spanning the gap. Germline CDR1 is MNHNS and CDR2 is SASEGT. The CDR3 sequence is 16 residues long. Here the CDR3 DNA reads TGTGCCAGCAGTGAATCCCCTGGACACCGATACAATGAGCAGTTCTTC. Residues: CASSESPGHRYNEQFF.

The V call is TRBV7-2, the J call TRBJ1-2; a weak D match, TRBD1 (5 bases). V was clipped by 5 bases and J by 3 bases, with 19 bases between them. Looked up from germline, CDR1 is SGHTA and CDR2 is FQGNSA. The CDR3 loop spans 16 amino acids. The CDR3 spells CASSPRGGAEDYGYTF. DNA for the CDR3: TGTGCCAGCAGCCCGAGGGGAGGGGCCGAAGACTATGGCTACACCTTC. Looking up the rest from reference TRBV7-2 and TRBJ1-2 gives the full variable domain: GAGVSQSPSNKVTEKGKDVELRCDPISGHTALYWYRQSLGQGLEFLIYFQGNSAPDKSGLPSDRFSAERTGGSVSTLTIQRTQQEDSAVYLCASSPRGGAEDYGYTFGSGTRLTVV.

The genes are TRBV18 and TRBJ2-7; D unclear. This CDR3 is 13 amino acids long. CDR1 KGHSH and CDR2 LQKENI come from the germline V gene. Trimming took 3 bases from V and 5 from J, leaving 11 bases between them. CDR3 sequence: CASSPSAGNEQYF. The CDR3 DNA sequence: TGTGCCAGCTCACCCTCGGCAGGAAACGAGCAGTACTTC.